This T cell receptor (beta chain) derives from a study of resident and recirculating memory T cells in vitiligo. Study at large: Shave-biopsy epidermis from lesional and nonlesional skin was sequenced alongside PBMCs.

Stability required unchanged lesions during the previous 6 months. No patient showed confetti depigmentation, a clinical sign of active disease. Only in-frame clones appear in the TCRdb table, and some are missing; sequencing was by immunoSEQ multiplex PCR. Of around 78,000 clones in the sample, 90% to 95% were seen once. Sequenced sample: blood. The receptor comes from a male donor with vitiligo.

In DNA, the CDR3 is TGTGCCAGCAGTTTCACAGGCCACGAGCAGTACTTC. Its protein is CASSFTGHEQYF. The gene calls are TRBV27 and TRBJ2-7, with a tentative D call TRBD1 (5 bases). This CDR3 is 12 amino acids long. Germline V lookup: CDR1 MNHEY, CDR2 SMNVEV (reference sequence). The germline V and J ends were trimmed by 3 bases and 5 bases, with 8 bases remaining between them.